This TCR beta chain was retrieved from a study of beta chain bispecific antibodies for T cell cancers. Study conclusions and caveats: Most targeted TRBV signal came from the leukemia cell line cells, not normal T cells.

About this clonotype itself: Its antigen remains unidentified.

A single record per CDR3 protein comes from TCRdb applying MiXCR to the 5' RACE reads. The sample has approximately 20,000 distinct CDR3 sequences, under 3% seen once. Expansion lasted 2 to 3 days, with either anti-CD3 antibody OKT3 or CD3/CD28 beads. Trimming stripped 5 bases from V and 4 bases from J, with 4 bases between. CDR1 and CDR2 (germline): GTSNPN, SVGIG (reference sequence). This CDR3 is built from 10 residues. The rearrangement links TRBV30 to TRBJ2-3, with D unresolved. The clonotype comes from a human donor in good health. Some clones in this sample may be carry-over from other donors' samples. The sample was healthy donor T cells cultured with leukemia cells. CDR3 in amino acids: CAWSADTQYF. CDR3 bases: TGTGCCTGGTCGGCAGATACGCAGTATTTT.